The rows below give T cell receptor beta chains drawn from one sample of a study of cytomegalovirus exposure and HLA in healthy donors. The repertoire was sequenced with immunoSEQ multiplex PCR; TCRdb's copy has only in-frame clones and lacks some. The table has tens of thousands of clones, approximately 70% seen once. The source material was PBMCs. Receptors originate from a woman aged 45-59 years in good health and CMV-seropositive. Both conserved end residues are part of each CDR3. D genes are given only for firm matches. Clone size is given for some rows only: seen once, a few or many times, or a class if the clone is expanded.

. TRBD2 TRBJ2-1 TRBV4-3 TGCGCCAGCAGCCCGGGGACTAGCGGCCGTGAGCAGTTCTTC CASSPGTSGREQFF
. . TRBJ1-3 TRBV30 TGTGCCTGGAGCGCGGCTAGCTCTGGAAACACCATATATTTT CAWSAASSGNTIYF
. . TRBJ2-5 TRBV6-5 TGTGCCAGCGGGGCTATGGTTGGGGAGACCCAGTACTTC CASGAMVGETQYF
. . TRBJ1-5 TRBV6-1 TGTGCCAGCAGTGAAATTGACAGAGCAAATCAGCCCCAGCATTTT CASSEIDRANQPQHF
. . TRBJ1-2 TRBV7-9 TGTGCCAGCAGCTTCAAAGCTCCGGGTTCTGGCTACACCTTC CASSFKAPGSGYTF
. TRBD1 TRBJ1-6 TRBV7-3 TGTGCCAACTCAATCGACCGACAGGGAGATTCACCCCTCCACTTT CANSIDRQGDSPLHF
. . TRBJ1-5 TRBV6-6 TGTGCCAGCGTCCAGGGAAAAAATAGCAATCAGCCCCAGCATTTT CASVQGKNSNQPQHF
once TRBD1 TRBJ2-5 TRBV6-1 TGTGCCAGCAGTGGGCAGACAGGGCGTTGGGAGACCCAGTACTTC CASSGQTGRWETQYF
. . TRBJ1-1 TRBV13 TGTGCCAGCAGCCTGGGACATTCCGTGAAGGCTGAAGCTTTCTTT CASSLGHSVKAEAFF
medium-sized TRBD2 TRBJ2-7 TRBV5-1 TGCGCCAGCAGCGAGCCGGCGGCGGGGGGTCGGGAGCAGTACTTC CASSEPAAGGREQYF
. . TRBJ2-2 TRBV4-1 TGCGCCAGCAGCCAAGCCCCCACGGCGAACACCGGGGAGCTGTTTTTT CASSQAPTANTGELFF
. . TRBJ2-1 TRBV5-1 TGCGCCAGCAGCTTTGGACAATCGGTTGGTGAGCAGTTCTTC CASSFGQSVGEQFF
. . TRBJ2-1 TRBV28 TGTGCCAGCAGTTTCTCAATAGCTAGCAGGTACAATGAGCAGTTCTTC CASSFSIASRYNEQFF
. TRBD1 TRBJ1-5 TRBV18 TGTGCCAGCTCACCGGGACAGGGGAGGGATCAGCCCCAGCATTTT CASSPGQGRDQPQHF
few . TRBJ2-6 TRBV19 TGTGCCAGTAGTATTTCGCCCCAGGGATTCAGCTCTGGGGCCAACGTCCTGACTTTC CASSISPQGFSSGANVLTF
. . TRBJ2-2 TRBV4-2 TGTGCCAGCAGCCAAGAGGCCCGCAACCGGGAGCTGTTTTTT CASSQEARNRELFF
. TRBD1 TRBJ1-2 TRBV19 TGTGCCAGTAGTACGGGGACAGTTTATGGCTACACCTTC CASSTGTVYGYTF
. TRBD1 TRBJ1-4 TRBV28 TGTGCCAGCAGTTTAGGGGGGACAGGGGGACGCGAAAAACTGTTTTTT CASSLGGTGGREKLFF
few TRBD2 TRBJ2-2 TRBV9 TGTGCCAGCAGCCCGACTAGCGGGGACACCGGGGAGCTGTTTTTT CASSPTSGDTGELFF
. . TRBJ2-2 TRBV6-5 TGTGCCAGCTCGGGTCTTAGACGGGCCGGGGAGCTGTTTTTT CASSGLRRAGELFF
. TRBD1 TRBJ2-7 TRBV7-6 TGTGCCAGCAGCTTAGGCGGGACAGGGGGCTACGAGCAGTACTTC CASSLGGTGGYEQYF
few TRBD2 TRBJ2-3 TRBV2 TGTGCCAGCAGCTGGACAGCGGGGGCCCGAGATACGCAGTATTTT CASSWTAGARDTQYF
few TRBD2 TRBJ2-3 TRBV2 TGTGCCACCAAGGAGGCCGGGGGGGCCACAGATACGCAGTATTTT CATKEAGGATDTQYF
once . TRBJ2-3 TRBV7-9 TGTGCCAGCAGCTTAGGGCCAGGGCGAGCAGATACGCAGTATTTT CASSLGPGRADTQYF
. TRBD2 TRBJ2-1 TRBV7-8 TGTGCCAGCAGCTACTTGCTGGGGGGGAGCTCCTACAATGAGCAGTTCTTC CASSYLLGGSSYNEQFF
. . TRBJ1-1 TRBV20-1 TGCAGTGCCGCTTGGGGCGGCGAAGCTTTCTTT CSAAWGGEAFF
once TRBD1 TRBJ2-7 TRBV5-1 TGCGCCAGCAGCCCCAGCCGGACAGGGGGCCGCTACGAGCAGTACTTC CASSPSRTGGRYEQYF
few TRBD2 TRBJ2-5 TRBV5-1 TGCGCCAGCAGCACTAGCGGGAGAGGAGGAGAGACCCAGTACTTC CASSTSGRGGETQYF
. TRBD1 TRBJ2-6 TRBV2 TGTGCCAGCAGTGTAATGCAGGGGGCACCTGGGGCCAACGTCCTGACTTTC CASSVMQGAPGANVLTF
. TRBD2 TRBJ2-1 TRBV28 TGTGCCAGCAGTTCTCCTCGACTAGCGGGAGGCAATGAGCAGTTCTTC CASSSPRLAGGNEQFF
. TRBD1 TRBJ2-1 TRBV27 TGTGCCAGCAGGACGTTCAGGGGGCTGGTGGGTGAGCAGTTCTTC CASRTFRGLVGEQFF
few . TRBJ1-2 TRBV19 TGTGCCAGTAGTATACGGAACCAGCGGAGAGGCTACACCTTC CASSIRNQRRGYTF
once TRBD1 TRBJ1-1 TRBV19 TGTGCCAGTAGTTTCCAGGACAGGGGGCCGGAGACTGAAGCTTTCTTT CASSFQDRGPETEAFF
few . TRBJ1-4 TRBV27 TGTGCCAGCAGTTTTCGAGGGGCGGGGAATGAAAAACTGTTTTTT CASSFRGAGNEKLFF
. TRBD2 TRBJ2-3 TRBV6-5 TGTGCCAGCAGTTACCGGGAGGTAGGGGATACGCAGTATTTT CASSYREVGDTQYF
few . TRBJ1-4 TRBV27 TGTGCCAGCAGTCCAGGGACTTGGGATGAAAAACTGTTTTTT CASSPGTWDEKLFF
. TRBD1 TRBJ2-7 TRBV6-6 TGTGCCAGCAGTTTTCAGGGGGTGGGACGCGAGCAGTACTTC CASSFQGVGREQYF
few . TRBJ1-1 TRBV28 TGTGCCAGCAGTCCCTGGGGGGGGAGAGTAGGCACTGAAGCTTTCTTT CASSPWGGRVGTEAFF
medium-sized TRBD2 TRBJ2-1 TRBV7-2 TGTGCCAGCAGTCGGGGGGGAAACTACAATGAGCAGTTCTTC CASSRGGNYNEQFF
few TRBD1 TRBJ2-1 TRBV27 TGTGCCAGCAGTTTATATTGGCAGACAGGGGTTGGAAATGAGCAGTTCTTC CASSLYWQTGVGNEQFF
. . TRBJ1-5 TRBV6-1 TGTGCCAGCAGTGTGAATCAGGGTAGCAATCAGCCCCAGCATTTT CASSVNQGSNQPQHF